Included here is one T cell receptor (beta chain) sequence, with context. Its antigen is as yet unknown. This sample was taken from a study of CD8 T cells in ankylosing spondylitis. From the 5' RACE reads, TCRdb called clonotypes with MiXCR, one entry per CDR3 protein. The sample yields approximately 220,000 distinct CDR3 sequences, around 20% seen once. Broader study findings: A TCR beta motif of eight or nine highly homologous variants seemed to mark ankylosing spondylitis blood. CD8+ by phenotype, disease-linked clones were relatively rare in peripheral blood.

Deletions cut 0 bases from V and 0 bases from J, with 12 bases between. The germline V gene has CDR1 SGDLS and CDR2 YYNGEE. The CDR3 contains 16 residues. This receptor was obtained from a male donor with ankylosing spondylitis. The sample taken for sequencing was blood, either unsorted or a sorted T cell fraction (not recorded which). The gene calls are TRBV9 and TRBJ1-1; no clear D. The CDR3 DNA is TGTGCCAGCAGCGTAGGGACCGACGCGTTGAACACTGAAGCTTTCTTT. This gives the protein CASSVGTDALNTEAFF. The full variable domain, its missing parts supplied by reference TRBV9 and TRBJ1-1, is DSGVTQTPKHLITATGQRVTLRCSPRSGDLSVYWYQQSLDQGLQFLIQYYNGEERAKGNILERFSAQQFPDLHSELNLSSLELGDSALYFCASSVGTDALNTEAFFGQGTRLTVV.